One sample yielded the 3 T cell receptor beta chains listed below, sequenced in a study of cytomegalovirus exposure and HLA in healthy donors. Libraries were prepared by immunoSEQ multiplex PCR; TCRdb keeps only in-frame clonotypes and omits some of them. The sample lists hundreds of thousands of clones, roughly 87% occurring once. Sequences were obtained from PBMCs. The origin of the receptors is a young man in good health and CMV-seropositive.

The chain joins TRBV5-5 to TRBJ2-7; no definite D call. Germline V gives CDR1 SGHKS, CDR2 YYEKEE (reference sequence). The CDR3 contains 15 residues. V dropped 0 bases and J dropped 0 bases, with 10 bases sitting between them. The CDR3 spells CASSLAETYSYEQYF. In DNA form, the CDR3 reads TGTGCCAGCAGCTTGGCCGAAACTTACTCCTACGAGCAGTACTTC.

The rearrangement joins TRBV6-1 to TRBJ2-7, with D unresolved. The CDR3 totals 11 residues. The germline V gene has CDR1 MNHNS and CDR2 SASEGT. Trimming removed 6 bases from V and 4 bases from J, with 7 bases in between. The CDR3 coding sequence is TGTGCCAGCAGGTCAATGTACGAGCAGTACTTC. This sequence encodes CASRSMYEQYF.

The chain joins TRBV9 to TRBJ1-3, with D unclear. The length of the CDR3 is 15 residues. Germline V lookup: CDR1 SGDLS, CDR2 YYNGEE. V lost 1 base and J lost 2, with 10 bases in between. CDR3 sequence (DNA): TGTGCCAGCAGCGTATTCCCAGCAGCTGGAAACACCATATATTTT. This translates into CASSVFPAAGNTIYF. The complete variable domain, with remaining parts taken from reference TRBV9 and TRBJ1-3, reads DSGVTQTPKHLITATGQRVTLRCSPRSGDLSVYWYQQSLDQGLQFLIQYYNGEERAKGNILERFSAQQFPDLHSELNLSSLELGDSALYFCASSVFPAAGNTIYFGEGSWLTVV.